A single T cell receptor beta chain is shown here with its context. Its antigen remains unknown. The record originates from a study of cytomegalovirus exposure and HLA in healthy donors. Study-level background: An analysis done earlier identified about 120 million unique TCR beta sequences from about 179 million T cells. Early on, a data release was issued that held roughly 80 million unique TCRs from HLA-typed donors. The study's findings and limits: Indistinguishable V segments such as TRBV6-2 and TRBV6-3 were excluded.

Primers for the PCR totalled 60 Vbeta and 13 Jbeta. This table comes from immunoSEQ multiplex PCR, and its TCRdb copy is limited to in-frame clones, with some not included. The table records some 150,000 clones, 60% to 70% of them present only once. Trimming pared 1 base from V and 2 bases from J, leaving 11 bases between. Germline V gives CDR1 KGHSH, CDR2 LQKENI. This CDR3 is built from 15 residues. The source of this sequence is a woman aged 55 to 70 in good health and CMV-seropositive. Input material: PBMCs. The chain carries TRBV18 and TRBJ2-5, with a possible D match to TRBD2 (5 bases). The CDR3 protein is CASSPQEGVQETQYF. In nucleotides, the CDR3 is TGTGCCAGCTCACCACAAGAGGGCGTTCAAGAGACCCAGTACTTC.